This T cell receptor (beta chain) is from a study of shared clonotypes between healthy human individuals. Study observations and caveats: Sequencing depth was expected to affect clonotype sharing among donors.

A word on this clone: Its antigen is still unknown.

Germline assignment: CDR1 SEHNR and CDR2 FQNEAQ (reference sequence). V dropped 4 bases and J dropped 3 bases, with 18 bases sitting between them. The CDR3 runs to 16 residues. The data were produced by immunoSEQ multiplex PCR, yet TCRdb's version contains in-frame clones alone and is incomplete. This sample has 900,000 to 1,200,000 clones, with around 78% found just once. The receptor was isolated from a man between 18 and 29 years old in good health. Some clones in this sample may be carry-over from other donors' samples. This chain uses TRBV7-9 with TRBJ2-5; TRBD2 is a possible D gene (5 bases). Sequenced: memory CD4+ T cells from PBMCs. Indicated subset: CD45RA-negative fraction. This CDR3 is CASSSWRTALEETQYF. Written as DNA, the CDR3 is TGTGCCAGCAGCTCTTGGAGGACCGCCCTAGAAGAGACCCAGTACTTC.